What follows is one T cell receptor (beta chain) and its context. The data derive from a study of shared clonotypes between healthy human individuals. Study details: CD8 memory received one plate per donor, CD8 naive two, CD4 memory three and CD4 naive three.

Clones were read by immunoSEQ multiplex PCR, and TCRdb kept only the in-frame ones, dropping some. The repertoire holds about 1 million clones, with about 77% as singletons. This sequence was found in a man aged 18 to 30 in good health. The sample consisted of memory CD4+ T cells sorted from blood. Specified subset: CD45RA-negative fraction.

The CDR3 region has the DNA TGTGCCAGCAGATCCTTCACCGGTAGCTATGGCTACACCTTC. Its protein product is CASRSFTGSYGYTF. V gene TRBV2 combines with J gene TRBJ1-2; D gene unclear. The CDR3 covers 14 residues. V was shortened by 6 bases and J by 4 bases, with 15 bases between the two germline ends. Germline V gene sequence: CDR1 SNHLY, CDR2 FYNNEI.